This TCR beta chain appears in the sequencing data of a study of blood T cell repertoires in COVID-19. Libraries were prepared by immunoSEQ multiplex PCR; TCRdb keeps only in-frame clonotypes and omits some of them. In the table there are some 200,000 clones, about four fifths of which are singletons. CDR3 length: 14 residues. Trimming cost V 0 bases and J 3 bases; bases outside gene matches: 1. CDR1 is SEHNR and CDR2 is FQNEAQ in the germline V gene (reference sequence). The sample consisted of peripheral blood. The V call is TRBV7-9, the J call TRBJ2-7; 8 bases align to TRBD1. The TCR originated in a woman in her thirties or forties with acute or convalescent COVID-19. The DNA of the CDR3 is TGTGCCAGCAGCTTAGCGGGACAGGTCTACGAGCAGTACTTC. Its translation: CASSLAGQVYEQYF.